Listed below are T cell receptor beta chains from one sample, sequenced in a study of shared clonotypes between healthy human individuals. The table came from immunoSEQ multiplex PCR; TCRdb's copy has only in-frame clones and leaves some out. Of 2 million to 2.5 million clones in the sample, approximately 95% are singletons; the top ten hold 0.39%. Sequenced sample: naive CD4+ T cells from PBMCs. The origin of the receptors is a man between 18 and 29 years old in good health. Some clones in this sample may be carry-over from other donors' samples. The CDR3 runs from the conserved cysteine through the conserved F or W. D genes are given only for firm matches. The size field is filled for only some rows; it gives once, few, many or a size class.

-	-	TRBV6-5	TRBJ2-7	CASSYDRNYEQYF	TGTGCCAGCAGTTACGACAGGAACTACGAGCAGTACTTC
-	TRBD1	TRBV28	TRBJ2-1	CASNPGQGWNEQFF	TGTGCCAGCAACCCGGGACAGGGGTGGAATGAGCAGTTCTTC
-	TRBD2	TRBV29-1	TRBJ2-7	CSVALAGGTYEQYF	TGCAGCGTCGCTCTAGCGGGTGGAACCTACGAGCAGTACTTC
-	-	TRBV7-9	TRBJ1-6	CASSSLVRGAEPLHF	TGTGCCAGCAGCTCCCTCGTCAGGGGTGCTGAACCCCTCCACTTT
-	-	TRBV4-1	TRBJ2-7	CASSHTGTPALLSYEQYF	TGCGCCAGCAGCCACACCGGGACCCCTGCCCTCTTGTCCTACGAGCAGTACTTC
-	TRBD1	TRBV9	TRBJ1-2	CASSEGTGSVYGYTF	TGTGCCAGCAGCGAGGGGACAGGGTCGGTCTATGGCTACACCTTC
-	TRBD1	TRBV5-1	TRBJ2-1	CASSPGTDPYNEQFF	TGCGCCAGCAGCCCCGGGACAGACCCATACAATGAGCAGTTCTTC
-	TRBD2	TRBV29-1	TRBJ2-3	CSEEAGAGTDTQYF	TGCAGCGAGGAAGCGGGAGCGGGCACAGATACGCAGTATTTT
once	-	TRBV25-1	TRBJ2-3	CASSETLAHTDTQYF	TGTGCCAGCAGTGAAACCCTAGCTCATACTGATACGCAGTATTTT
-	-	TRBV28	TRBJ2-5	CASSPRLGGGQETQYF	TGTGCCAGCAGTCCTCGGTTAGGAGGGGGCCAAGAGACCCAGTACTTC
-	-	TRBV4-1	TRBJ2-1	CASSQERQVIEQFF	TGCGCCAGCAGCCAAGAACGGCAGGTCATTGAGCAGTTCTTC
-	TRBD2	TRBV5-4	TRBJ2-5	CASSRTSDPGTQYF	TGTGCCAGCAGCCGGACTAGCGATCCGGGGACCCAGTACTTC
-	-	TRBV4-1	TRBJ1-2	CASSFNPQGAQTYGYTF	TGCGCCAGCAGTTTCAATCCTCAGGGAGCCCAGACCTATGGCTACACCTTC
-	TRBD2	TRBV5-1	TRBJ2-1	CASSSVGLAGNSYNEQFF	TGCGCCAGCAGCTCGGTAGGACTAGCGGGGAATTCCTACAATGAGCAGTTCTTC
-	-	TRBV6-6	TRBJ2-3	CASSYSRSLDTQYF	TGTGCCAGCAGTTACTCGAGGAGTCTGGATACGCAGTATTTT
-	TRBD1	TRBV28	TRBJ2-7	CASKPGQGGYEQYF	TGTGCCAGCAAGCCGGGACAGGGAGGTTACGAGCAGTACTTC
-	-	TRBV6-1	TRBJ1-2	CASSEGAGDGGYTF	TGTGCCAGCAGCGAAGGCGCAGGGGACGGTGGCTACACCTTC
-	-	TRBV28	TRBJ1-2	CASSLLGQSFNYGYTF	TGTGCCAGCAGTTTATTGGGGCAGTCCTTTAACTATGGCTACACCTTC
-	-	TRBV6-5	TRBJ1-2	CASRGHPPQDYGYTF	TGTGCCAGCAGAGGACACCCACCCCAGGACTATGGCTACACCTTC
-	TRBD1	TRBV27	TRBJ1-5	CASSQGGRQPQHF	TGTGCCAGCAGTCAGGGGGGCAGACAGCCCCAGCATTTT
-	-	TRBV7-9	TRBJ2-7	CASSLFLGSNEQYF	TGTGCCAGCAGCTTATTCTTGGGAAGCAACGAGCAGTACTTC
-	TRBD1	TRBV15	TRBJ2-3	CATSRGRQGRTDTQYF	TGTGCCACCAGCAGAGGAAGACAGGGGAGGACAGATACGCAGTATTTT
-	TRBD2	TRBV5-4	TRBJ2-3	CASSPSGSHDTQYF	TGTGCCAGCAGCCCGAGCGGGAGCCATGATACGCAGTATTTT
-	-	TRBV5-1	TRBJ2-7	CASSLGGSDREQYF	TGCGCCAGCAGCTTAGGTGGATCGGATCGCGAGCAGTACTTC
-	TRBD1	TRBV19	TRBJ1-5	CASSNTGAPGSYLNQPQHF	TGTGCCAGTAGTAATACAGGGGCCCCGGGCTCTTACCTCAATCAGCCCCAGCATTTT
-	TRBD2	TRBV7-3	TRBJ2-5	CASSRGGGSQETQYF	TGTGCCAGCAGCCGGGGGGGTGGCAGTCAAGAGACCCAGTACTTC
-	-	TRBV29-1	TRBJ2-3	CSVRSSSTDTQYF	TGCAGCGTTAGGAGCAGTAGCACAGATACGCAGTATTTT
-	-	TRBV11-1	TRBJ1-1	CASSPYANTEAFF	TGTGCCAGCAGCCCCTACGCGAACACTGAAGCTTTCTTT
-	TRBD1	TRBV5-1	TRBJ1-2	CASSLGFGTGSTDYTF	TGCGCCAGCAGCTTGGGTTTCGGGACAGGGTCGACAGACTACACCTTC